This TCR beta chain was observed in a study of cytomegalovirus exposure and HLA in healthy donors. Findings and caveats of the study: Reported performance of the classifier showed diagnosis of cytomegalovirus status with high specificity and sensitivity. An assumption of roughly uniform sequencing depth across donors underlay the presence/absence analyses.

When sampled, the donors appeared nominally healthy, though they likely had unrecorded immune exposures. As for this clone: Its antigen is not known.

PCR used 60 Vbeta primers and 13 Jbeta primers. The protocol was immunoSEQ multiplex PCR, while the TCRdb copy is restricted to in-frame clones and leaves out a portion. The sample shows around 200,000 clones, roughly 82% of them seen only once. V trimming: 4 bases; J trimming: 7 bases; junction bases outside the gene matches: 7. This CDR3 contains 13 residues. Germline CDR1 reads SGHNT; CDR2 reads YYREEE (reference sequence). The TCR was taken from a man aged 35 to 55 in good health and CMV-seropositive. Sequenced sample: PBMCs. The chain joins TRBV5-4 to TRBJ1-2; the match to TRBD1 covers 7 bases. Here the CDR3 DNA reads TGTGCCAGCAGCCCCGGGGCAGGGGGTGGCTACACCTTC. Amino acids: CASSPGAGGGYTF. Together with reference TRBV5-4 and TRBJ1-2, the CDR3 gives the full variable domain: ETGVTQSPTHLIKTRGQQVTLRCSSQSGHNTVSWYQQALGQGPQFIFQYYREEENGRGNFPPRFSGLQFPNYSSELNVNALELDDSALYLCASSPGAGGGYTFGSGTRLTVV.